A single TCR beta chain is shown here with its context. The sample originates from a study of blood T cell repertoires in COVID-19. Study as a whole: Acute and convalescent COVID-19 samples came from the United States, Italy and Spain. The analysed material was cDNA or gDNA that came from T cells, B-cell-depleted T cells, or PBMCs.

From germline, CDR1 is SGHTA and CDR2 FQGNSA. J lost 8 bases, V lost 0 bases, and 4 bases had no gene match. CDR3 length equals 16 residues. Methods used by the authors: How many nucleated cells were present was estimated from reference gene primer amplification. Sequencing was performed with immunoSEQ multiplex PCR; in TCRdb, only in-frame clones are kept and a portion is missing. The V and J calls and clone size are taken from that table; D and trimming were inferred from the DNA. The profile shows approximately 74,000 clones, 75% to 90% of them singletons. Sequencing input: peripheral blood. This TCR was sampled from an elderly man with active or convalescent COVID-19. The chain links TRBV7-2 to TRBJ2-1, with TRBD2 identical over 13 bases. CDR3 region: CASSLAGLAGVDEQFF. In DNA, the CDR3 is TGTGCCAGCAGCTTAGCCGGACTAGCGGGGGTAGATGAGCAGTTCTTC.